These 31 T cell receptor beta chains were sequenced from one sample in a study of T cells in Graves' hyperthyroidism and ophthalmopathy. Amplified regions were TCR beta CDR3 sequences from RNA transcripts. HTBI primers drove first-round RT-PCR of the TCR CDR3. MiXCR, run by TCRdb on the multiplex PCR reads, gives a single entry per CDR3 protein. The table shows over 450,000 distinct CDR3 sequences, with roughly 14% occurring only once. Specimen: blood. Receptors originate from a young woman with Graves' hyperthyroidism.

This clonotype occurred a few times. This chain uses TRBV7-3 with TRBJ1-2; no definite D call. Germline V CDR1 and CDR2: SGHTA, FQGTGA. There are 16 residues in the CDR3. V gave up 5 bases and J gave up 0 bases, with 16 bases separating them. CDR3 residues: CASSPGGFIANYGYTF. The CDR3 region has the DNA TGTGCCAGCAGCCCAGGCGGTTTCATAGCTAACTATGGCTACACCTTC.

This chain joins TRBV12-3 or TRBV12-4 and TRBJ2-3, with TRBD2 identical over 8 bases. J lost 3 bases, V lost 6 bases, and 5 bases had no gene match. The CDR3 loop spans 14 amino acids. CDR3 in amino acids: CASRSSGRTDTQYF. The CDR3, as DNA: TGTGCCAGCAGGTCAAGCGGGAGAACAGATACGCAGTATTTT.

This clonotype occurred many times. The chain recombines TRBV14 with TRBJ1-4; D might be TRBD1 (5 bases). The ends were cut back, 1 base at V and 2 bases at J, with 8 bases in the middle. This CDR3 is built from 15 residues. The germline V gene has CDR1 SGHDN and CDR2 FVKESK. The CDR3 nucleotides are TGTGCCAGCAGCCAAGCGGGGACTACTAATGAAAAACTGTTTTTT. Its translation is CASSQAGTTNEKLFF.

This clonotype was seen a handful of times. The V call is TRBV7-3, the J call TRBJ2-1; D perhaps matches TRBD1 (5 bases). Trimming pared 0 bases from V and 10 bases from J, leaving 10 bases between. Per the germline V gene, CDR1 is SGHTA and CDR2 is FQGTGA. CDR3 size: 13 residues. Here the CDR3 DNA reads TGTGCCAGCAGCTTAACCAGGGCAGGAGAGCAGTTCTTC. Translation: CASSLTRAGEQFF.

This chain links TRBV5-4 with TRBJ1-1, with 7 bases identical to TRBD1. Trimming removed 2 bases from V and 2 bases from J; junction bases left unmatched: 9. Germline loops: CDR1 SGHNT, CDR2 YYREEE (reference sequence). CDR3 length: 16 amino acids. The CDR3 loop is CASSLQGLGLNTEAFF. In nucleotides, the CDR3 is TGTGCCAGCAGCTTACAGGGGCTAGGGTTAAACACTGAAGCTTTCTTT.

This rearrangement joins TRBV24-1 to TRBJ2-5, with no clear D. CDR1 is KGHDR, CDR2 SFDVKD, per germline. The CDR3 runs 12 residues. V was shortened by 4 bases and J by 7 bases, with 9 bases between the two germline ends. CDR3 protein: CATSEGKVTQYF. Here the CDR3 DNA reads TGTGCCACCAGTGAGGGCAAGGTGACCCAGTACTTC.

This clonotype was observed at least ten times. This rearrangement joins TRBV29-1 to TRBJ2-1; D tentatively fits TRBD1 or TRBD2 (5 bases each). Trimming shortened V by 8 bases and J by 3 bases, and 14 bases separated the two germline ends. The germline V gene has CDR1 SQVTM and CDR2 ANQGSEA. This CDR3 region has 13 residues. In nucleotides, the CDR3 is TGCAGCATCCTGCCGGGGCTCTACAATGAGCAGTTCTTC. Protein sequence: CSILPGLYNEQFF.

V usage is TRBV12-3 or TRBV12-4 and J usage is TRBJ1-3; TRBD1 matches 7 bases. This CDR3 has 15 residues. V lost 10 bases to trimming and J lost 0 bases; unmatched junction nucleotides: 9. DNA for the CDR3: TGTGCCACTTCGGACAGGCGTTACTCTGGAAACACCATATATTTT. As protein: CATSDRRYSGNTIYF.

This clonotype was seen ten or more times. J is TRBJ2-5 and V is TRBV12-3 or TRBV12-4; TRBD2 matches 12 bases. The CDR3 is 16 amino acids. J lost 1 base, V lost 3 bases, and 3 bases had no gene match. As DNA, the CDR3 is TGTGCCAGCAGTTTGGGGACTAGCGGGCTCCAAGAGACCCAGTACTTC. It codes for CASSLGTSGLQETQYF.

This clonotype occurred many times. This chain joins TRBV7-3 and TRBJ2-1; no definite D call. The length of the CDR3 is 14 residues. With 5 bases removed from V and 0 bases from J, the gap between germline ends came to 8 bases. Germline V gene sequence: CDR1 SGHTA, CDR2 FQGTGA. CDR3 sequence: CASSPISSYNEQFF. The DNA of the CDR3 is TGTGCCAGCAGCCCGATAAGCTCCTACAATGAGCAGTTCTTC.

Here the CDR3 DNA reads TGTGCCAGCAAGCTAGCGACAACCGGGGAGCTGTTTTTT. This encodes CASKLATTGELFF. The rearrangement links TRBV6-1 to TRBJ2-2, with a possible D match to TRBD2 (6 bases). CDR3 length: 13 amino acids. Germline V gene lookup returns CDR1 MNHNS and CDR2 SASEGT. Between the trimmed V and J ends, which lost 7 bases and 5 bases, there was a span of 11 bases.

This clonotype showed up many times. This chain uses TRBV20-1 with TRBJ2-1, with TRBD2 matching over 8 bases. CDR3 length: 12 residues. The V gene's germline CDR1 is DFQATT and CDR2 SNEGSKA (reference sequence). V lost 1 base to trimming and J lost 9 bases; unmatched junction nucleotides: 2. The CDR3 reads CSARASGSEQFF. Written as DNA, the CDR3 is TGCAGTGCTAGAGCCAGCGGGAGTGAGCAGTTCTTC.

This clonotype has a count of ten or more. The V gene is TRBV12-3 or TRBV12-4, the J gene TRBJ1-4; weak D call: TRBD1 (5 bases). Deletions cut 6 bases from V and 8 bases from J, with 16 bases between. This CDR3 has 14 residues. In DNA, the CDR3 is TGTGCCAGCAGCACCGGGACGGTAACCGAAAAACTGTTTTTT. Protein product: CASSTGTVTEKLFF.

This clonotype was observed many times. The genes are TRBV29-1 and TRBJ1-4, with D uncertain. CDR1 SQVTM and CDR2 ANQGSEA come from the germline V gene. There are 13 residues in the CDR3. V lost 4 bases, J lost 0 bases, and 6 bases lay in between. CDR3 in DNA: TGCAGCGTTGGAATAACAACTAATGAAAAACTGTTTTTT. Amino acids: CSVGITTNEKLFF.

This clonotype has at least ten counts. In DNA form, the CDR3 reads TGTGCCAGCAGCGGCGATCCGGACCAGAACCCCTACGAGCAGTACTTC. Translation: CASSGDPDQNPYEQYF. The V and J genes are TRBV3-1 and TRBJ2-7; D is uncertain. V shed 5 bases and J shed 2 bases, with 19 bases lying between them. CDR1 LGHDT and CDR2 YNNKEL come from the germline V gene (reference sequence). CDR3 length: 16 residues.

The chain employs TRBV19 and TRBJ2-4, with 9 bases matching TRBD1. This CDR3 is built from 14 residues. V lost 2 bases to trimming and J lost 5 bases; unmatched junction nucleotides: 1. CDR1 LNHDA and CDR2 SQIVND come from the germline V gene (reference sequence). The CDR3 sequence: CASSITGGQNIQYF. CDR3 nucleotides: TGTGCCAGTAGTATAACAGGGGGCCAAAACATTCAGTACTTC.

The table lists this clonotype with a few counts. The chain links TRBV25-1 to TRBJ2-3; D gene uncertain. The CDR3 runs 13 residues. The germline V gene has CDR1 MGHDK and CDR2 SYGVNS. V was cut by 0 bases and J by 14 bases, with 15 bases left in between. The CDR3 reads CASSEYAAALWYF. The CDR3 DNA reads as TGTGCCAGCAGTGAATATGCCGCGGCCCTCTGGTATTTT.

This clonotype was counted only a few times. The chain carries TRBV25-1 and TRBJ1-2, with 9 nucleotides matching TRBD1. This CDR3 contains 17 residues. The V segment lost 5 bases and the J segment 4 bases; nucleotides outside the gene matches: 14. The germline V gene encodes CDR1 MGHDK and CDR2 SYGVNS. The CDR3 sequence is CASSPGTGSALGYGYTF. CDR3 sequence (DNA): TGTGCCAGCAGTCCTGGGACAGGGTCTGCTCTAGGCTATGGCTACACCTTC.

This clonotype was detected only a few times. The CDR3 nucleotides are TGCGCCAGCAGCTCGGAAGGGACCCCCAACACTGAAGCTTTCTTT. Residues: CASSSEGTPNTEAFF. The chain employs TRBV5-1 and TRBJ1-1; perhaps TRBD1 as D (5 bases). There are 15 residues in the CDR3. Germline V gives CDR1 SGHRS, CDR2 YFSETQ. V was cut by 3 bases and J by 2 bases, with 14 bases left in between. The entire variable domain, with the rest obtained from reference TRBV5-1 and TRBJ1-1, is as follows: KAGVTQTPRYLIKTRGQQVTLSCSPISGHRSVSWYQQTPGQGLQFLFEYFSETQRNKGNFPGRFSGRQFSNSRSEMNVSTLELGDSALYLCASSSEGTPNTEAFFGQGTRLTVV.

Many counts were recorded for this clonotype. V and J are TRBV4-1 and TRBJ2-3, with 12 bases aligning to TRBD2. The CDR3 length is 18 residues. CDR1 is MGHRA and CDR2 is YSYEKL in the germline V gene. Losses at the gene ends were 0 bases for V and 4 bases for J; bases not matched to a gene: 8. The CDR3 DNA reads TGCGCCAGCAGCCAAGAATTTCGACTAGCGGGAGTAGCAGATACGCAGTATTTT. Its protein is CASSQEFRLAGVADTQYF.

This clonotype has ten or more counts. The CDR3 sequence: CASRQDPANTEAFF. The CDR3 DNA follows: TGTGCCAGCAGGCAGGACCCAGCTAACACTGAAGCTTTCTTT. This sequence joins TRBV13 and TRBJ1-1; no clear D gene. The CDR3 covers 14 residues. Germline CDR1 PRHDT, CDR2 FYEKMQ (reference sequence). Trimming took 6 bases from V and 2 from J, leaving 13 bases between them.

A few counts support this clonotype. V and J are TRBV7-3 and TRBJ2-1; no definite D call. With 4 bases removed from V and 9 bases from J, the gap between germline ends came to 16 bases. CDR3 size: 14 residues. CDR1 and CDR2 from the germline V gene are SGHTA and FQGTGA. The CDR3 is CASSSTPGPGEQFF. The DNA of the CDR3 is TGTGCCAGCAGCTCAACCCCCGGACCCGGTGAGCAGTTCTTC.

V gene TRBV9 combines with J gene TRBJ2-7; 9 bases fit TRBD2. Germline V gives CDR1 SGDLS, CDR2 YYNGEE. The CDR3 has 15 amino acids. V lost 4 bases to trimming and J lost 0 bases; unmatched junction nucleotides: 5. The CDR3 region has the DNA TGTGCCAGCAGCCCCCGGACTAGCGCCTCCTACGAGCAGTACTTC. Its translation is CASSPRTSASYEQYF.

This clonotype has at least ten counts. In nucleotides, the CDR3 is TGCAGCTCAGATACGCAGTATTTT. Translated: CSSDTQYF. The V gene is TRBV29-1, the J gene TRBJ2-3, with unresolved D. The V and J ends lost 8 bases and 4 bases respectively, with 1 base between them. CDR3 length equals 8 residues. Per germline, CDR1 SQVTM and CDR2 ANQGSEA.

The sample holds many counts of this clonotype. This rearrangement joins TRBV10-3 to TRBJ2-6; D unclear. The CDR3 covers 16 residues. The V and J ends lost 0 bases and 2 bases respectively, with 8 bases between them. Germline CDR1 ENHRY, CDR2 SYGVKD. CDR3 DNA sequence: TGTGCCATCAGTGAGTCGGCAGGCCCTGGGGCCAACGTCCTGACTTTC. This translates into CAISESAGPGANVLTF.

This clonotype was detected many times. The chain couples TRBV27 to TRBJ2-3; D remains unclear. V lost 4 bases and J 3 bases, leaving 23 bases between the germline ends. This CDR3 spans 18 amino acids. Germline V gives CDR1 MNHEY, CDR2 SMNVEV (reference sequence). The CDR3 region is CASSSFPRSGSSTDTQYF. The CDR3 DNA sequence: TGTGCCAGCAGTTCTTTCCCTAGGTCTGGATCGAGTACAGATACGCAGTATTTT.

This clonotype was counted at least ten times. CDR3 DNA: TGTGCCACCAGTGATTCACATAGCGGGAGTGGCACAGATACGCAGTATTTT. It translates to CATSDSHSGSGTDTQYF. The rearrangement joins TRBV24-1 to TRBJ2-3; 9 nucleotides agree with TRBD2. V gave up 2 bases and J gave up 1 base; unmatched junction bases: 6. The CDR3 is 17 residues long. From germline, CDR1 is KGHDR and CDR2 SFDVKD.

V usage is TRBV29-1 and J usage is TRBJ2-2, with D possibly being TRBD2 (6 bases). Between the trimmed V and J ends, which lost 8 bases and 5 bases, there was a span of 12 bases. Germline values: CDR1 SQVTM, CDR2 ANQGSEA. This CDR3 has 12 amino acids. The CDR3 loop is CSSPGETGELFF. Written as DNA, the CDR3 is TGCAGCTCGCCGGGGGAGACCGGGGAGCTGTTTTTT.

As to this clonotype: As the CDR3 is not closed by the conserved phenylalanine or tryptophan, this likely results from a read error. CDR3 sequence reads: CASRGGQGAWSLSYEQYL. The CDR3 region has the DNA TGTGCCAGCCGGGGGGGACAGGGGGCTTGGTCCCTCTCATACGAGCAGTACCTC. This chain uses TRBV6-2 or TRBV6-3 with TRBJ2-7, with 12 positions matching TRBD1. The V gene's germline CDR1 is MNHEY and CDR2 SVGEGT. J lost 4 bases, V lost 8 bases, and 18 bases had no gene match. The CDR3 totals 18 residues.

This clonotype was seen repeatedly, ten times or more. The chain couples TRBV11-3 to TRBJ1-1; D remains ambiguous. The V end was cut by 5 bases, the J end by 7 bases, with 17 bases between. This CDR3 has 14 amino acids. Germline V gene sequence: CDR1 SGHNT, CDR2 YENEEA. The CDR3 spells CASSAPRSAGEAFF. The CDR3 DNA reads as TGTGCCAGCAGCGCCCCACGGTCAGCAGGTGAAGCTTTCTTT.

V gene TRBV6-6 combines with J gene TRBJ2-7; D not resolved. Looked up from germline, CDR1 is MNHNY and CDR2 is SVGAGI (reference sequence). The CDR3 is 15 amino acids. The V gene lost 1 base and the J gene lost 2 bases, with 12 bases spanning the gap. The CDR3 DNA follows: TGTGCCAGCAGTTACTTAGGTAACCGACCCTACGAGCAGTACGTC. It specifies CASSYLGNRPYEQYV.